This TCR beta chain comes out of a study of T cell repertoires in cytomegalovirus infection (dated 2019 in TCRdb). Concerning the study at large: Alongside well-studied HLA-B-restricted epitopes, the peptide stimulations were aimed at recently identified HLA-C-restricted CMV epitopes, whose presentation resists viral immunomodulation. Because public TCR beta signatures pointed to carriage of CMV infection together with the matching HLA type, the HLA type of each donor mattered for the analysis. The study at large found these results: In both this cohort and an independent approximately 350-donor cohort, the cumulative frequency of public TCR beta family members distinguished carriers of CMV infection plus the relevant HLA type. In the ex vivo response, HLA-C-restricted CMV-specific TCR beta clonotypes were dominant, and in two of eight donors the single most frequent clonotype came from this HLA-C-restricted group.

The data were produced on an Illumina HiSeq 1500. TCRdb's own reprocessing of the public reads used fastp at Q25 and MiXCR and kept productive beta chains. Each entry merges the rows of one CDR3 protein and shows their most common DNA and genes. This sample gives approximately 1,000,000 distinct CDR3 sequences in total; 30% to 40% of them show up just once. Roughly 12% of the sample comes from the top ten. With regard to this clonotype: What antigen it recognizes has not been identified. Per-base quality was not reported, and no clone a single base away is much larger than it.

The CDR3, cysteine through phenylalanine, is 13 amino acids long. Just the 39-base CDR3 DNA is kept, in frame starting at base 1. Deletion took 7 bases off V and 0 bases off J, with a span of 9 bases between the germline ends. The treatment or condition label here, explained by the study, means: in vitro stimulation with specific CMV peptide epitopes to enrich CMV-specific T cells. This receptor was obtained from a human donor in good health (CMV status not recorded). Some clones in this sample may be carry-over from other donors' samples. Source: cultured CD8+ T cells from PBMCs, taken from culture after CMV antigen stimulation. The rearranged segments are TRBV12-3 or TRBV12-4 and TRBJ2-5, with TRBD2 perhaps the D gene, on 6 matching bases. The CDR3 region reads CASTRGYQETQYF. The DNA sequence is given as TGTGCCAGCACCCGGGGGTACCAAGAGACCCAGTACTTC.